This T cell receptor beta chain is from a study of blood T cell repertoires in COVID-19. The CDR3 is 14 amino acids. Trimming removed 6 bases at V and 2 bases at J, with 12 bases between. Germline CDR1 and CDR2: SNHLY and FYNNEI. Cohort placement rested on clinical history that participants reported themselves. Here immunoSEQ multiplex PCR was the method, and the copy in TCRdb shows in-frame clones only, minus some. The sample shows 300,000 to 400,000 clones, about 85% of them seen only once. This TCR came from a woman younger than 45 who had been exposed to COVID-19. The chain combines TRBV2 with TRBJ2-3; no clear D. The sample consisted of PBMCs or T cells enriched from blood (not recorded which). As DNA, the CDR3 is TGTGCCAGCAGCGTAACTACTTTCACAGATACGCAGTATTTT. Its protein is CASSVTTFTDTQYF. Using reference TRBV2 and TRBJ2-3 for the parts outside the CDR3, the full variable domain is EPEVTQTPSHQVTQMGQEVILRCVPISNHLYFYWYRQILGQKVEFLVSFYNNEISEKSEIFDDQFSVERPDGSNFTLKIRSTKLEDSAMYFCASSVTTFTDTQYFGPGTRLTVL.